Below are 2 T cell receptor beta chains sequenced from a single sample in a study of T cell responses to AZD1222 COVID-19 vaccine. Measured with immunoSEQ multiplex PCR; TCRdb has only the in-frame clones, and not every one. The sample consists of tens of thousands of clones, around 80% of them appearing once. The sequenced sample was peripheral blood, obtained on day 0 of AZD1222 vaccination. The receptors were sampled from an adult in good health.

The chain couples TRBV5-6 to TRBJ1-2, with D maybe TRBD1 (5 bases). CDR1 is SGHDT and CDR2 is YYEEEE in the germline V gene. The length of the CDR3 is 14 residues. V dropped 2 bases and J dropped 2 bases, with 10 bases sitting between them. The CDR3 DNA sequence: TGTGCCAGCAGCTTCCAGGGCATGAACTATGGCTACACCTTC. Translating it yields CASSFQGMNYGYTF.

J is TRBJ1-6 and V is TRBV6-5, with a possible D match to TRBD1 (5 bases). The CDR3 is made up of 14 amino acids. Germline-derived CDR1 and CDR2 are MNHEY and SVGAGI. The V end lost 8 bases, the J end lost 6 bases, and 14 bases lay between the germline ends. The CDR3 nucleotides read TGTGCCAGCGCCTCGGGACTCCGTAATTCACCCCTCCACTTT. Protein sequence: CASASGLRNSPLHF.